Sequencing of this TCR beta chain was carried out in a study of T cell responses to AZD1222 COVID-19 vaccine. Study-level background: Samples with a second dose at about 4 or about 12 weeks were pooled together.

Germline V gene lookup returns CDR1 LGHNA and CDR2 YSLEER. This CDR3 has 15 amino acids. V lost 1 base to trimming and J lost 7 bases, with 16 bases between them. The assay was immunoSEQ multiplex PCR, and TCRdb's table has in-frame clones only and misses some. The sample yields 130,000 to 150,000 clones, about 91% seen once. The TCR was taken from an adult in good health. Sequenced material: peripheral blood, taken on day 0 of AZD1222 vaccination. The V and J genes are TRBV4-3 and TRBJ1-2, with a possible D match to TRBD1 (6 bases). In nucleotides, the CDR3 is TGCGCCAGCAGCCAAGCCCGGGGGGGGGCTGGTGGCTACACCTTC. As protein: CASSQARGGAGGYTF.